This T cell receptor beta chain was profiled in a study of T cell repertoires in cytomegalovirus infection. Study-level information: An indication of both CMV infection and matching HLA type came from public TCR beta signatures.

This clonotype was picked up many times. From the reads, TCRdb called clonotypes with MiXCR, one entry per CDR3 protein. The repertoire consists of 150,000 to 200,000 distinct CDR3 sequences, with over 25% occurring once and the leading ten covering approximately 30%. The germline CDR1 and CDR2 sequences are SGHVS and FQNEAQ. The ends were cut back, 5 bases at V and 6 bases at J, with 13 bases in the middle. CDR3 length: 13 residues. The rearrangement links TRBV7-8 to TRBJ1-2; D remains unclear. The sample taken for sequencing was PBMCs. The sequence was collected from a human donor in good health (CMV status not recorded). Some clones in this sample may be carry-over from other donors' samples. The CDR3 sequence: CASSRSSGDGYTF. For the CDR3, the DNA is TGTGCCAGCAGCCGCTCCAGTGGGGATGGCTACACCTTC.